This TCR beta chain was obtained from a study of prognosis after radiotherapy for stage I lung cancer. CDR3 length: 15 residues. Trimming stripped 0 bases from V and 1 base from J, with 8 bases between. Germline CDR1 is MNHEY and CDR2 is SMNVEV (reference sequence). Amplification of TCR beta CDR3 from genomic DNA used two-round multiplex PCR. For every TRBV and TRBJ gene, a specific primer was used in first-round PCR. TCRdb independently ran MiXCR on the multiplex PCR reads; one entry per CDR3 protein. This table has some 27,000 distinct CDR3 sequences, less than 40% appearing once. With regard to this clonotype: One base separates it from a far larger clone, so it is likely a read error.

This chain connects TRBV27 to TRBJ2-3; no definite D call. This sequence was found in a donor older than 45 with non-small cell lung cancer. Sequenced here: PBMCs, sampled before or after stereotactic body radiation therapy (not recorded which). CDR3: CASSLSSMGTDTQYF. The CDR3 bases are TGTGCCAGCAGTTTATCCAGCATGGGCACAGATACGCAGTATTTT.